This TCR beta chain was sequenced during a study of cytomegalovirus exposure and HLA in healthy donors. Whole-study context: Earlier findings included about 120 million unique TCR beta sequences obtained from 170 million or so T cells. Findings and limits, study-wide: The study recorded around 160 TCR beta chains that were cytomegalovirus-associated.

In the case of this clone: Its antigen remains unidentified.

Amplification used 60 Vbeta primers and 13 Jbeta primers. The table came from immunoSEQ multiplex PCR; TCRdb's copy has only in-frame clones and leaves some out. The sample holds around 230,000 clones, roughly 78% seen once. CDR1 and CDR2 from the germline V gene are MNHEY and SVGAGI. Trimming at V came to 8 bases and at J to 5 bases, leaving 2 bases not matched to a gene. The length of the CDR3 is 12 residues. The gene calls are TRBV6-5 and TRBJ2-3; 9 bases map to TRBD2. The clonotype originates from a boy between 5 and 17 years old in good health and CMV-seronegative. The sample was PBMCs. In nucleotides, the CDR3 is TGTGCCAGCGGCGGGAGGGGAGATACGCAGTATTTT. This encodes CASGGRGDTQYF.